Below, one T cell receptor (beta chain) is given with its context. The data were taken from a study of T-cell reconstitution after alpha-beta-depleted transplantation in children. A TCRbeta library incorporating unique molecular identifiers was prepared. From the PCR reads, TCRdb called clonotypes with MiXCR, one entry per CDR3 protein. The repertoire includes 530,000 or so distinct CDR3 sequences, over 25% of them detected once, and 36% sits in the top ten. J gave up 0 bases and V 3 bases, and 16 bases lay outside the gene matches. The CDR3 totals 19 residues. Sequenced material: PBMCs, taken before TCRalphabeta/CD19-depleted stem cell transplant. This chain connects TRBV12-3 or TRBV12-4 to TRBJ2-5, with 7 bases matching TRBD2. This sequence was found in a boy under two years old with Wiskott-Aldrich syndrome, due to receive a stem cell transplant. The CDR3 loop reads CASSFRARGVAINQETQYF. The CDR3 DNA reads TGTGCCAGCAGTTTTCGGGCACGGGGGGTAGCGATAAACCAAGAGACCCAGTACTTC.